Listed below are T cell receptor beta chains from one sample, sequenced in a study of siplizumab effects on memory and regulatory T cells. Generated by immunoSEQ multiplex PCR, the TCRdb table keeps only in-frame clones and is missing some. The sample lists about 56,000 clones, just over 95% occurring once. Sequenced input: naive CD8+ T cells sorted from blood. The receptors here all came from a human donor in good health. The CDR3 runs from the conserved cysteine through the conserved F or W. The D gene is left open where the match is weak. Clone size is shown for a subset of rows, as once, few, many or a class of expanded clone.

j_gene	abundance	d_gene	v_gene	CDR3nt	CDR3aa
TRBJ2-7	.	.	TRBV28	TGTGCCAGCAGTCCTATGCGTGGCGGAGACCGCTACGAGCAGTACTTC	CASSPMRGGDRYEQYF
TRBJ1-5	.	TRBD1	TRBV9	TGTGCCAGCAGCACAGGGGAGAGCAATCAGCCCCAGCATTTT	CASSTGESNQPQHF
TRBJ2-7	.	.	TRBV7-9	TGTGCCGCAGGGCTAGCACCCGTCGAGCAGTACTTC	CAAGLAPVEQYF
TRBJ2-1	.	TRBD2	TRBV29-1	TGCAGCGTTGATGGGCTAGCGGGAGATGAGCAGTTCTTC	CSVDGLAGDEQFF
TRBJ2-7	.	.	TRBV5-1	TGCGCCAGCAGCTTGGGTCCCAGTGGGATTAAGAACTACGAGCAGTACTTC	CASSLGPSGIKNYEQYF
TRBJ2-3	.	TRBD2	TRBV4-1	TGCGCCAGCAGCCCACAGAGACTAGCGGGAGCAACAGATACGCAGTATTTT	CASSPQRLAGATDTQYF
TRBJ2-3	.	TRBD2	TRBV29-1	TGCAGCGTTGTGGGCGGGAGGTGGGGAGATACGCAGTATTTT	CSVVGGRWGDTQYF
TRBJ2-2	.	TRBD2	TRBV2	TGTGCCAGCAGCCCGACTAGCGGGATAGAGATCGCCGGGGAGCTGTTTTTT	CASSPTSGIEIAGELFF
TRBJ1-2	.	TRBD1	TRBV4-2	TGTGCCAGCAGCCAAGATAAGGGGACCACAGGGGTTTATGGCTACACCTTC	CASSQDKGTTGVYGYTF
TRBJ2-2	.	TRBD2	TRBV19	TGTGCCAGTAGTATGACTAGCGGAACCACCGGGGAGCTGTTTTTT	CASSMTSGTTGELFF
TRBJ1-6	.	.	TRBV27	TGTGCCAGCAGTTGGGCACGCGATTCACCCCTCCACTTT	CASSWARDSPLHF
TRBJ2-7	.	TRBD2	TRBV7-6	TGTGCCAGCAGCTTTGGGACTAGCGGTTACGAGCAGTACTTC	CASSFGTSGYEQYF
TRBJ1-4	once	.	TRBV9	TGTGCCAGCAGCGAGGGAGGGGACACTAATGAAAAACTGTTTTTT	CASSEGGDTNEKLFF
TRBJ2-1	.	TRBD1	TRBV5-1	TGCGCCAGCAGCGGACAGGGAAATGAGCAGTTCTTC	CASSGQGNEQFF
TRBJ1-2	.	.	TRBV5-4	TGTGCCAGCAGCTTACGGGAGAGTGATGGCTACACCTTC	CASSLRESDGYTF
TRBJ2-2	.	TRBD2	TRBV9	TGTGCCAGCAGCGCAGGACTAGCGGAGAACACCGGGGAGCTGTTTTTT	CASSAGLAENTGELFF
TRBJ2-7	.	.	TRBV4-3	TGCGCCAGCAGCCAAGATCTAGGGTACGAGCAGTACTTC	CASSQDLGYEQYF
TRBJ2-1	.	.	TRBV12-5	TGTGCTAGTGGTTTGAGGTTAGCTGCATACAATGAGCAGTTCTTC	CASGLRLAAYNEQFF
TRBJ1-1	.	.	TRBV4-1	TGCGCCAGCAGCCAAGGTTGGGGGCCCGCCAGGGCTGAAGCTTTCTTT	CASSQGWGPARAEAFF
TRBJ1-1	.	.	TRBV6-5	TGTGCCAGCAGTTACTCAACAGGGAGAACTGAAGCTTTCTTT	CASSYSTGRTEAFF
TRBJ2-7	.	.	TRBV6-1	TGTGCCAGCAGTCGGTACCACACCTACGAGCAGTACTTC	CASSRYHTYEQYF
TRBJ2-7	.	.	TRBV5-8	TGTGCCAGCAGCTTGGTCCCGAGCTCCTACGAGCAGTACTTC	CASSLVPSSYEQYF
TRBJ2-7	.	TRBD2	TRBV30	TGTGCCTGGACTAGCGGGATTTCCTACGAGCAGTACTTC	CAWTSGISYEQYF
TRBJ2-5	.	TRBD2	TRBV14	TGTGCCAGCAGCGACTCACTAGCGGGGCCGATCCAGTACTTC	CASSDSLAGPIQYF
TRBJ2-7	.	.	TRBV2	TGTGCCAGCATGCTCAGGGAGACCTACGAGCAGTACTTC	CASMLRETYEQYF
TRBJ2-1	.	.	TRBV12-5	TGTGCTAGTGGTTTGGACCCCCTGGGCTATTACAATGAGCAGTTCTTC	CASGLDPLGYYNEQFF
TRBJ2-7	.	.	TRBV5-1	TGCGCCAGCAGCTTGGAAGGGCCCCAGCAGTACTTC	CASSLEGPQQYF
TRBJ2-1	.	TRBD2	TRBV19	TGTGCCAGTAGTTTGGGACTAGCGGGAGTAAATGAGCAGTTCTTC	CASSLGLAGVNEQFF
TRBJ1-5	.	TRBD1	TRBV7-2	TGTGCCAGCAGTCTGGACAGGGAGCAGCCCCAGCATTTT	CASSLDREQPQHF
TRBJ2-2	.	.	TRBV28	TGTGCCAGCAGTTTAGGGCGGGAGAACACCGGGGAGCTGTTTTTT	CASSLGRENTGELFF
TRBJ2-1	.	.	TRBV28	TGTGCCAGCAGCTCACTGGGGACTCCGAACAATGAGCAGTTCTTC	CASSSLGTPNNEQFF
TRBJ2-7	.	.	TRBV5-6	TGTGCCAGCAGCTGGAAGCACAGGTACGAGCAGTACTTC	CASSWKHRYEQYF
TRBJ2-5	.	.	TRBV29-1	TGCAGCGTTGAAGAGGGGCAAGGAGAGACCCAGTACTTC	CSVEEGQGETQYF
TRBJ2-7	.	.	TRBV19	TGTGCCAGTAGTCCAGGGCTCGAGCAGTACTTC	CASSPGLEQYF
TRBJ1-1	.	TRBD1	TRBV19	TGTGCCAGTAGTATCGTGGGCAGGGGGCTATCGAACACTGAAGCTTTCTTT	CASSIVGRGLSNTEAFF
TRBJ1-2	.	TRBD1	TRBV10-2	TGCGCCAGCAGTGCTACAGGGGTGCTTAACTATGGCTACACCTTC	CASSATGVLNYGYTF
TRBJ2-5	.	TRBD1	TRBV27	TGTGCCAGCAGTCCTACAGGGGTGGGAGAGACCCAGTACTTC	CASSPTGVGETQYF
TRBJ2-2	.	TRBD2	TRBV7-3	TGTGCCAGCAGCCCCAGCTTATATACTAGCGGGAGTCGGCGAGACGGGGAGCTGTTTTTT	CASSPSLYTSGSRRDGELFF
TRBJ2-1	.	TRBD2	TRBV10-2	TGCGCCAGCCTTAATGGACTAGTTTCGGGTGAGCAGTTCTTC	CASLNGLVSGEQFF
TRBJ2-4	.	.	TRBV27	TGTGCCAGCAGTCCACTATCGAGGGGCGTCAAAAACATTCAGTACTTC	CASSPLSRGVKNIQYF
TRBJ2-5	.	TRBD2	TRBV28	TGTGCCAGCAGCTCATCCGGGACTAGCACTGTTCAAGAGACCCAGTACTTC	CASSSSGTSTVQETQYF
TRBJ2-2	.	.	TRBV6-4	TGTGCCAGCAGTGACTCGATCTTGGACGGGGAGCTGTTTTTT	CASSDSILDGELFF
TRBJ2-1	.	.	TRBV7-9	TGTGCCAGCACCCCAGGGGATGAGCAGTTCTTC	CASTPGDEQFF
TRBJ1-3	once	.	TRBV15	TGTGCCACCAGAAGGCCGGGGGGGGATGGAAACACCATATATTTT	CATRRPGGDGNTIYF
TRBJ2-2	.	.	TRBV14	TGTGCCAGCAGCCGACCTCCTGGAACTCTAAACACCGGGGAGCTGTTTTTT	CASSRPPGTLNTGELFF
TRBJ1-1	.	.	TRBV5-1	TGCGCCAGCAGCTTGGCCGCGGAAGGTGGCACTGAAGCTTTCTTT	CASSLAAEGGTEAFF
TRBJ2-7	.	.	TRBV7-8	TGTGCCAGCAGCTCCCCGAACGAGCAGTACTTC	CASSSPNEQYF
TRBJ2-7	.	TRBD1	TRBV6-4	TGTGCCAGCAGTGAATGGCAGGGGGCGTCCTACGAGCAGTACTTC	CASSEWQGASYEQYF
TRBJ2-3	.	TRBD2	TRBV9	TGTGCCAGCAGCGTAGGAACTAGCGGGACAGTAGATACGCAGTATTTT	CASSVGTSGTVDTQYF
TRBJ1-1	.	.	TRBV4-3	TGCGCCAGCAGCCAAGATACCGGGGATGGTACTGAAGCTTTCTTT	CASSQDTGDGTEAFF
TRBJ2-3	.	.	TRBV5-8	TGTGCCAGCAGCTTGAGTCCCTCCGCAGATACGCAGTATTTT	CASSLSPSADTQYF
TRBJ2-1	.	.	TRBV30	TGTGCCTGGAGTGATAGGGACAATGAGCAGTTCTTC	CAWSDRDNEQFF
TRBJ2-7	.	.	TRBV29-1	TGCAGCGCCCGAGGGGGGTACGAGCAGTACTTC	CSARGGYEQYF
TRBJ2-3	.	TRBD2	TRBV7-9	TGTGCCAGCAGCTTTATCCAGCGGGAGGGAACAGATACGCAGTATTTT	CASSFIQREGTDTQYF
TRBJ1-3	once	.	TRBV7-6	TGTGCCAGCAGCTCCTCCGGGGGCACAGGAAACACCATATATTTT	CASSSSGGTGNTIYF
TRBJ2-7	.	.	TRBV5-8	TGTGCCAGCAGCTTTCGGTACAAGGGCTACGAGCAGTACTTC	CASSFRYKGYEQYF
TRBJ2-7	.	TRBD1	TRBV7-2	TGTGCCGCAAGGACAGGGGGATCGCGCGAGCAGTACTTC	CAARTGGSREQYF
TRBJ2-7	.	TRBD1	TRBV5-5	TGTGCCAGCAGCAAAGAACCGGGACAGGGTTCCTACGAGCAGTACTTC	CASSKEPGQGSYEQYF
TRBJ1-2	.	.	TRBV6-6	TGTGCCAGCAGTTATGCGGACACGGAGGGCTATGGCTACACCTTC	CASSYADTEGYGYTF